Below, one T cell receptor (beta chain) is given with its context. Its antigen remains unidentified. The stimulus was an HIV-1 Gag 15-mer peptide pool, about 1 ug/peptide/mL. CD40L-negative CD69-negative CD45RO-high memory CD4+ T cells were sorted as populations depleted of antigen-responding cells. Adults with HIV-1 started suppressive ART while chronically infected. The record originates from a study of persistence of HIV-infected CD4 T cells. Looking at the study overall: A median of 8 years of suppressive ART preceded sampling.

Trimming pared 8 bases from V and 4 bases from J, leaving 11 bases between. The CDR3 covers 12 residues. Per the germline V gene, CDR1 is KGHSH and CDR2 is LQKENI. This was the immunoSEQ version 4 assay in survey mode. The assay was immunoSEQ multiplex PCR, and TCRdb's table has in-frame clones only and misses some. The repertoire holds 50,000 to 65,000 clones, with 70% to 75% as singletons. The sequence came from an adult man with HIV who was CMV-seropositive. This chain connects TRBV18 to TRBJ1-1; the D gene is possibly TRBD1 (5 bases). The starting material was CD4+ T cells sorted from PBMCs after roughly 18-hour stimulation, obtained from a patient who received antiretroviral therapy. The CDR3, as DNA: TGTGCCAGCGCTCAGGGAAGCACTGAAGCTTTCTTT. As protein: CASAQGSTEAFF.